The clone carrying this T cell receptor beta chain showed up many times. The antigen is undetermined. The data were taken from a study of neurological immune-mediated disorders. TCRdb processed the 5' RACE reads anew with MiXCR; each CDR3 protein has one entry. This table holds tens of thousands of distinct CDR3 sequences, 13% to 15% found once. V was clipped by 4 bases and J by 1 base, with 11 bases between them. Germline V gene data show CDR1 as SGHRS and CDR2 as YFSETQ. This CDR3 has 14 amino acids. Study-level results: No CDR3 amino acid sequences were shared by expanded clones across subjects, suggesting private repertoires in all groups.

Sequences were obtained from PBMCs. The chain links TRBV5-1 to TRBJ2-5; weak D call: TRBD1 (6 bases). This clonotype originated in a woman in her fifties or sixties in good health. The CDR3 reads CASSLQGLQETQYF. CDR3 nucleotides: TGCGCCAGCAGCCTACAGGGCCTCCAAGAGACCCAGTACTTC. The full variable domain, rest sourced from reference TRBV5-1 and TRBJ2-5, is KAGVTQTPRYLIKTRGQQVTLSCSPISGHRSVSWYQQTPGQGLQFLFEYFSETQRNKGNFPGRFSGRQFSNSRSEMNVSTLELGDSALYLCASSLQGLQETQYFGPGTRLLVL.